The 17 T cell receptor beta chains in this list originate from one sample, sequenced in a study of OX40 agonist ivuxolimab in advanced cancers. TCRdb's table, derived via immunoSEQ multiplex PCR, lists solely in-frame clones and lacks some. The data show 35,000 or so clones, approximately 80% seen once. The sequences come from CD4+ or CD8+ T cells sorted from blood, collected in a trial of the OX40 agonist ivuxolimab. Receptors originate from an adult with an advanced solid tumor such as melanoma, head and neck, liver or kidney cancer.

The chain couples TRBV29-1 to TRBJ2-2; D gene uncertain. This CDR3 is 13 amino acids long. Per germline, CDR1 SQVTM and CDR2 ANQGSEA. The V end lost 5 bases, the J end lost 1 base, and 8 bases lay between the germline ends. CDR3 in DNA: TGCAGCGTTCCAGCAGGGAACACCGGGGAGCTGTTTTTT. It yields the protein CSVPAGNTGELFF.

This sequence joins TRBV5-1 and TRBJ2-5, with 8 positions matching TRBD2. The V and J ends lost 3 bases and 3 bases, in that order; junction bases with no gene match: 1. Germline CDR1 SGHRS, CDR2 YFSETQ. The CDR3 totals 13 residues. This CDR3 is CASSYSGEETQYF. As DNA, the CDR3 is TGCGCCAGCAGCTATAGCGGGGAAGAGACCCAGTACTTC.

The chain joins TRBV28 to TRBJ2-5; 8 bases are shared with TRBD1. Gene TRBJ2-7 matches the end of the DNA better, so the J call may be wrong. The CDR3 covers 16 residues. The germline CDR1 and CDR2 sequences are MDHEN and SYDVKM. CDR3 DNA: TGTGCCAGCAGTCCGGACAGGGTTGGGGCCCTCCACGAGCAGTACTTC. This translates into CASSPDRVGALHEQYF.

This clone was detected once. The gene calls are TRBV7-9 and TRBJ1-4; D uncertain. The CDR3 runs 15 residues. Trimming took 2 bases from V and 8 from J, leaving 15 bases between them. CDR1 SEHNR and CDR2 FQNEAQ come from the germline V gene (reference sequence). The CDR3 loop reads CASSLWGSGGEKLFF. CDR3 coding DNA: TGTGCCAGCAGCTTATGGGGATCTGGCGGCGAAAAACTGTTTTTT.

The chain uses TRBV15 and TRBJ1-4; TRBD1 might be the D (5 bases). The germline CDR1 and CDR2 sequences are LNHNV and YYDKDF (reference sequence). CDR3 size: 20 residues. The V gene lost 1 base and the J gene lost 0 bases, with 21 bases spanning the gap. The DNA for the CDR3 is TGTGCCACCAGCAGAGGGCCTGCCGGGGCCTTGCTGCCAACTAATGAAAAACTGTTTTTT. Translated, it gives CATSRGPAGALLPTNEKLFF.

The chain carries TRBV6-7 and TRBJ2-7, with TRBD1 matching 7 bases. TRBV6-7 is placed among ORFs of uncertain function. V trimming: 7 bases; J trimming: 2 bases; junction bases outside the gene matches: 11. This CDR3 spans 15 amino acids. CDR3 coding DNA: TGTGCCAGCAACCCCATCGGGACAGAAACCTACGAGCAGTACTTC. This sequence encodes CASNPIGTETYEQYF.

The genes are TRBV7-9 and TRBJ2-1; D is undetermined. CDR1 and CDR2 (germline): SEHNR, FQNEAQ (reference sequence). Trimming shortened V by 3 bases and J by 5 bases, and 5 bases separated the two germline ends. This CDR3 spans 12 amino acids. CDR3 in DNA: TGTGCCAGCAGCTTTTGGGACAATGAGCAGTTCTTC. This translates into CASSFWDNEQFF.

This chain connects TRBV6-4 to TRBJ2-7; no firm D call. The CDR3 consists of 15 residues. V lost 2 bases and J lost 2, with 13 bases in between. Germline V gene data show CDR1 as MRHNA and CDR2 as SNTAGT. CDR3 nucleotide sequence: TGTGCCAGCAGTGACGTAGGTCTCAACACCTACGAGCAGTACTTC. Translated: CASSDVGLNTYEQYF.

The rearrangement links TRBV7-9 to TRBJ2-7, with a tentative D call TRBD2 (6 bases). Trimming cost V 3 bases and J 1 base, with 10 bases left between them. Germline values: CDR1 SEHNR, CDR2 FQNEAQ (reference sequence). The CDR3 extends over 14 amino acids. In DNA, the CDR3 is TGTGCCAGCAGCTTCGGGAGTCCTTCCTACGAGCAGTACTTC. This codes for CASSFGSPSYEQYF.

This clone was counted once. V is TRBV10-3 and J is TRBJ1-2; no firm D call. V lost 0 bases and J lost 0, with 5 bases in between. The CDR3 length is 14 residues. The germline gives CDR1 ENHRY, CDR2 SYGVKD. This chain's CDR3 is CAISESVTNYGYTF. The CDR3 DNA reads TGTGCCATCAGTGAGTCAGTAACTAACTATGGCTACACCTTC.

The V and J genes are TRBV6-5 and TRBJ2-1; TRBD2 matches at 9 bases. This CDR3 has 15 residues. The ends lost 6 bases at V and 3 bases at J; junction bases unmatched: 6. Germline V gene sequence: CDR1 MNHEY, CDR2 SVGAGI. The CDR3 region is CASRGGRAGYNEQFF. Here the CDR3 DNA reads TGTGCCAGCAGAGGCGGGAGGGCCGGCTACAATGAGCAGTTCTTC.

The chain couples TRBV11-3 to TRBJ2-7; D uncertain. Trimming took 1 base from V and 3 from J, leaving 13 bases between them. Germline CDR1 reads SGHNT; CDR2 reads YENEEA. The CDR3 totals 15 residues. CDR3 sequence: CASSLGPRLDYEQYF. In DNA, the CDR3 is TGTGCCAGCAGCTTAGGACCGAGACTGGACTACGAGCAGTACTTC. The whole variable domain, remainder taken from reference TRBV11-3 and TRBJ2-7, is EAGVVQSPRYKIIEKKQPVAFWCNPISGHNTLYWYLQNLGQGPELLIRYENEEAVDDSQLPKDRFSAERLKGVDSTLKIQPAELGDSAVYLCASSLGPRLDYEQYFGPGTRLTVT.

This clone was found a few times. The chain combines TRBV6-4 with TRBJ2-3, with D possibly matching TRBD1 (6 bases). The CDR3 has 16 amino acids. Trimming took 0 bases from V and 4 from J, leaving 14 bases between them. Germline V CDR1 and CDR2: MRHNA, SNTAGT. The CDR3 reads CASSDSKGRGADTQYF. The CDR3 coding sequence is TGTGCCAGCAGTGACTCGAAGGGCAGGGGTGCAGATACGCAGTATTTT.

The chain has TRBV6-5 and TRBJ2-3, with D hard to call. The V end was cut by 0 bases, the J end by 0 bases, with 4 bases between. CDR1 and CDR2 from the germline V gene are MNHEY and SVGAGI. The CDR3 totals 14 residues. The CDR3 sequence is CASSYSTSTDTQYF. The CDR3 bases are TGTGCCAGCAGTTACTCGACTAGCACAGATACGCAGTATTTT.

The CDR3 DNA follows: TGTGCCAGCAGACCTAGCTTACTAGCGGGAGTTAATGAGCAGTTCTTC. Its protein product is CASRPSLLAGVNEQFF. The V and J genes are TRBV2 and TRBJ2-1, with 11 bases fitting TRBD2. This CDR3 has 16 residues. With V trimmed by 6 bases and J by 7 bases, 11 bases remained unmatched. CDR1 is SNHLY and CDR2 is FYNNEI in the germline V gene.

The CDR3 sequence: CASSRGTSQFKYF. The CDR3 DNA sequence: TGTGCCAGCAGCCGTGGGACTAGTCAATTCAAGTATTTT. The V call is TRBV6-5, the J call TRBJ2-3, with 8 bases matching TRBD2. V lost 6 bases, J lost 13 bases, and 12 bases stayed unmatched. The CDR3 is 13 amino acids. CDR1 and CDR2 (germline): MNHEY, SVGAGI.

The chain has TRBV27 and TRBJ2-6; D gene uncertain. Trimming took off 4 bases at V and 4 bases at J, with 11 bases between the two ends. The CDR3 has 15 residues. Germline V lookup: CDR1 MNHEY, CDR2 SMNVEV (reference sequence). DNA of the CDR3: TGTGCCAGCAGTTCATGGGGTGCCGGGGCCAACGTCCTGACTTTC. Residues: CASSSWGAGANVLTF.